Presented here are 9 T cell receptor beta chains from one specimen sequenced in a study of T-cell reconstitution after alpha-beta-depleted transplantation in children (dated by TCRdb to the mid-2010s). The method was PCR. Sequencing was performed on an Illumina HiSeq 2500. TCR library preparation used molecular barcoding, with unique molecular identifiers applied to normalize quantification of the TCRbeta repertoire. TCRdb passed the public sequencing reads through fastp at Q25 and MiXCR, retaining productive beta sequences. Every distinct CDR3 protein forms one entry, paired with its most common genes and DNA. The sample data list more than 85,000 distinct CDR3 sequences, and under 13% of these were observed just once. The biggest ten clones account for approximately 7.9% of the sample. The material was PBMCs from the stem cell graft donor, obtained from the stem cell graft. The receptors derive from a human donor who donated a stem cell graft to a child with acute lymphoblastic leukemia.

This clonotype was counted ten times or more. The chain links TRBV5-1 to TRBJ2-1; D remains ambiguous. V lost 4 bases, J lost 0 bases, and 26 bases lay in between. Germline loops: CDR1 SGHRS, CDR2 YFSETQ. This CDR3 comprises 20 residues. CDR3 protein: CASSPFDTRLTVSSYNEQFF. The CDR3 nucleotides read TGCGCCAGCAGCCCCTTTGACACGCGTTTAACTGTAAGCTCCTACAATGAGCAGTTCTTC.

This chain uses TRBV19 with TRBJ1-5; D is perhaps TRBD1 (5 bases). V lost 7 bases to trimming and J lost 1 base, with 11 bases between them. This CDR3 is built from 14 residues. Germline values: CDR1 LNHDA, CDR2 SQIVND (reference sequence). Written as DNA, the CDR3 is TGTGCCAGTAAGGTGCAGGGAAGCAATCAGCCCCAGCATTTT. It yields the protein CASKVQGSNQPQHF. Full variable domain (missing parts from reference TRBV19 and TRBJ1-5): DGGITQSPKYLFRKEGQNVTLSCEQNLNHDAMYWYRQDPGQGLRLIYYSQIVNDFQKGDIAEGYSVSREKKESFPLTVTSAQKNPTAFYLCASKVQGSNQPQHFGDGTRLSIL.

The V call is TRBV20-1, the J call TRBJ2-2; 13 bases agree with TRBD2. With 6 bases clipped from V and 6 bases from J, the junction kept 31 bases outside the gene matches. Looked up from germline, CDR1 is DFQATT and CDR2 is SNEGSKA (reference sequence). CDR3 length equals 23 residues. The DNA for the CDR3 is TGCAGTGCCCGCCCAACCGGGCCAGGGGATATGGTGGGACTAGCGGGACGTCCCGGGGAGCTGTTTTTT. It translates to CSARPTGPGDMVGLAGRPGELFF.

There are many counts of this clonotype. The rearrangement joins TRBV7-9 to TRBJ1-4; D remains ambiguous. The CDR3 totals 15 residues. Trimming left V 4 bases short and J 10 bases short, with 19 bases between. Germline V gives CDR1 SEHNR, CDR2 FQNEAQ (reference sequence). CDR3 in amino acids: CASSSDQPLGGKLFF. In DNA form, the CDR3 reads TGTGCCAGCAGCTCAGACCAACCTCTTGGAGGAAAACTGTTTTTT.

This clonotype was seen at least ten times. The V and J genes are TRBV7-2 and TRBJ2-3, with a tentative D call TRBD1 (6 bases). The ends were cut back, 1 base at V and 6 bases at J, with 11 bases in the middle. This CDR3 spans 14 amino acids. Germline CDR1 and CDR2: SGHTA and FQGNSA. CDR3 in DNA: TGTGCCAGCAGCTTAGGTTACAGGGACGATACGCAGTATTTT. Its translation is CASSLGYRDDTQYF.

This clonotype was counted ten times or more. The chain employs TRBV25-1 and TRBJ1-2; TRBD1 matches at 10 bases. Germline V CDR1 and CDR2: MGHDK, SYGVNS. V was clipped by 2 bases and J by 8 bases; unmatched bases: 5. The CDR3 length is 14 residues. This CDR3 reads CASSEPDRGRGYTF. The CDR3 nucleotides are TGTGCCAGCAGTGAACCAGACAGGGGGCGAGGCTACACCTTC.

On this clonotype: A much larger clone differs from this one at a single base, so this may be a read error. This sequence joins TRBV5-1 and TRBJ2-5; D may be TRBD1 (6 bases). Deletions cut 5 bases from V and 4 bases from J, with 12 bases between. Germline CDR1 and CDR2: SGHRS and YFSETQ. The CDR3 has 13 amino acids. The CDR3: CASSLKTGETQYF. Here the CDR3 DNA reads TGCGCCAGCAGTCTTAAGACAGGAGAGACCCAGTACTTC.

The sample holds many counts of this clonotype. This chain uses TRBV29-1 with TRBJ2-1; a weak D match, TRBD1 (5 bases). Trimming took off 6 bases at V and 0 bases at J, with 15 bases between the two ends. The CDR3 contains 15 residues. From germline, CDR1 is SQVTM and CDR2 ANQGSEA. CDR3 sequence reads: CSVALGRFSYNEQFF. The DNA for the CDR3 is TGCAGCGTCGCCTTGGGGCGCTTCTCCTACAATGAGCAGTTCTTC.

This clonotype was detected many times. CDR3 region: CSAGITSETQYF. The CDR3 DNA is TGCAGTGCTGGAATTACAAGTGAGACCCAGTACTTC. The genes are TRBV20-1 and TRBJ2-5; D gene ambiguous. This CDR3 is built from 12 residues. Looked up from germline, CDR1 is DFQATT and CDR2 is SNEGSKA (reference sequence). Trimming removed 5 bases at V and 5 bases at J, with 12 bases between.